The T cell receptor (beta chain) described here comes from a study of cytotoxic CD8 clonotypes in ibrutinib-treated CLL. Measured with immunoSEQ multiplex PCR; TCRdb has only the in-frame clones, and not every one. The top ten hold over 4.5% of the sample, which has 150,000 to 200,000 clones, less than 85% seen once. The TCR sequence derives from a human donor with chronic lymphocytic leukemia. The source material was PBMCs, sampled after 24 months of ibrutinib treatment.

CDR3 in DNA: TGTGCCAGGCAGGTTGTCAGGGCCAACACCGGGGAGCTGTTTTTT. Translated, it gives CARQVVRANTGELFF. The gene calls are TRBV6-1 and TRBJ2-2, with D possibly being TRBD1 (5 bases). Per germline, CDR1 MNHNS and CDR2 SASEGT. The CDR3 consists of 15 residues. Trimming took 9 bases from V and 2 from J, leaving 16 bases between them.